The 28 T cell receptor beta chains given below trace back to one sample, sequenced in a study of patients and donors after allogeneic stem cell transplantation. TCRdb analysed the RT-PCR reads with MiXCR anew, one entry per CDR3 protein. The table has hundreds of thousands of distinct CDR3 sequences, 16% seen once; the top ten hold around 7.9%. The sequenced sample was blood, either unsorted or a sorted T cell fraction (not recorded which). The receptors stem from a human donor who was either an allogeneic HSCT recipient or a stem cell or donor lymphocyte infusion donor (not recorded which). It is not recorded whose cells these are; they may come from a transplant donor.

The chain joins TRBV6-5 to TRBJ2-5, with D unresolved. CDR3 length: 14 residues. Trimming removed 2 bases from V and 0 bases from J, with 7 bases in between. The germline CDR1 and CDR2 sequences are MNHEY and SVGAGI. The CDR3 region has the DNA TGTGCCAGCAGTTACCACCTGTACCAAGAGACCCAGTACTTC. Translating gives CASSYHLYQETQYF.

The rearrangement links TRBV14 to TRBJ2-1; D is unresolved. Germline V gene lookup returns CDR1 SGHDN and CDR2 FVKESK. V was pared by 0 bases and J by 2 bases, with 20 bases between. The CDR3 sequence is 19 residues long. CDR3 amino acids: CASSQDRGIVGITYNEQFF. CDR3 nucleotide sequence: TGTGCCAGCAGCCAAGATCGCGGAATAGTTGGGATAACCTACAATGAGCAGTTCTTC.

This clonotype has just a few counts. The rearrangement uses TRBV5-1 and TRBJ1-1, with D unclear. Germline CDR1 and CDR2: SGHRS and YFSETQ. CDR3 length equals 14 residues. V was trimmed by 4 bases and J by 5 bases, leaving 15 bases between them. The CDR3 DNA sequence: TGCGCCAGCAGCGCACTCCGCGCTGGGACTGAAGCTTTCTTT. It encodes CASSALRAGTEAFF. Complete variable domain (other parts from reference TRBV5-1 and TRBJ1-1): KAGVTQTPRYLIKTRGQQVTLSCSPISGHRSVSWYQQTPGQGLQFLFEYFSETQRNKGNFPGRFSGRQFSNSRSEMNVSTLELGDSALYLCASSALRAGTEAFFGQGTRLTVV.

The chain carries TRBV11-1 and TRBJ2-1, with TRBD2 matching over 9 bases. Germline-derived CDR1 and CDR2 are SGHAT and FQDESV (reference sequence). The junction had 11 bases not matched to a gene; V was cut back by 4 bases and J by 10 bases. This CDR3 spans 15 amino acids. The CDR3 DNA reads TGTGCCAGCAGCTCTCACGAGGGACTAGCCAGGGAGCAGTTCTTC. This encodes CASSSHEGLAREQFF.

There are a few counts of this clonotype. This chain uses TRBV24-1 with TRBJ1-2; D is ambiguous. Trimming stripped 1 base from V and 6 bases from J, with 8 bases between. Looked up from germline, CDR1 is KGHDR and CDR2 is SFDVKD. The CDR3 runs to 13 residues. CDR3 sequence (DNA): TGTGCCACCAGTGATTTAAAGGGAAATGGCTACACCTTC. Translated, it gives CATSDLKGNGYTF.

The V and J genes are TRBV5-1 and TRBJ2-7, with D unresolved. Germline-derived CDR1 and CDR2 are SGHRS and YFSETQ. This CDR3 is built from 15 residues. V was trimmed by 2 bases and J by 0 bases, leaving 12 bases between them. The CDR3 reads CASSLGALSSYEQYF. The CDR3 DNA reads TGCGCCAGCAGCTTAGGCGCCTTAAGCTCCTACGAGCAGTACTTC.

CDR3 sequence reads: CASKGTDTGELFF. CDR3 in DNA: TGTGCCAGCAAAGGGACCGACACCGGGGAGCTGTTTTTT. The chain employs TRBV12-3 or TRBV12-4 and TRBJ2-2; either TRBD1 or TRBD2 may fit D (5 bases each). This CDR3 contains 13 residues. Trimming removed 7 bases at V and 3 bases at J, with 9 bases between.

V is TRBV12-3 or TRBV12-4 and J is TRBJ2-1; perhaps TRBD2 as D (6 bases). V was trimmed by 5 bases and J by 0 bases, leaving 20 bases between them. There are 18 residues in the CDR3. The chain's CDR3 is CASSPRQGGRGSYNEQFF. Here the CDR3 DNA reads TGTGCCAGCAGTCCCCGTCAGGGAGGTCGAGGCTCCTACAATGAGCAGTTCTTC.

This clonotype was counted between two and nine times. The chain is built from TRBV29-1 and TRBJ1-2; D call uncertain. Trimming removed 4 bases from V and 2 bases from J, with 17 bases in between. Germline V gene sequence: CDR1 SQVTM, CDR2 ANQGSEA. The CDR3 length is 15 residues. The CDR3: CSVGFAGIINYGYTF. The CDR3 nucleotides read TGCAGCGTTGGTTTTGCGGGGATTATCAACTATGGCTACACCTTC.

V usage is TRBV20-1 and J usage is TRBJ1-1, with TRBD1 matching over 8 bases. Germline CDR1 DFQATT, CDR2 SNEGSKA (reference sequence). Germline trimming cut 5 bases from V and 10 bases from J; bases unmatched to any gene: 6. The CDR3 has 11 residues. Written as DNA, the CDR3 is TGCAGTGCTGAATCCAGGGGGCCAGCTTTCTTT. Its translation is CSAESRGPAFF.

The rearrangement uses TRBV9 and TRBJ1-2, with 7 bases that match TRBD1. The V and J ends lost 0 bases and 0 bases, in that order; junction bases with no gene match: 5. CDR3 length: 16 residues. Germline V gene data show CDR1 as SGDLS and CDR2 as YYNGEE. This CDR3 is CASSVGGQTTNYGYTF. The CDR3 bases are TGTGCCAGCAGCGTAGGGGGACAGACTACTAACTATGGCTACACCTTC.

This clonotype was detected a few times. The V call is TRBV6-5, the J call TRBJ2-7; D remains ambiguous. Germline V CDR1 and CDR2: MNHEY, SVGAGI. The CDR3 has 14 residues. Trimming stripped 3 bases from V and 2 bases from J, with 11 bases between. The CDR3 reads CASSYRDTAYEQYF. In DNA form, the CDR3 reads TGTGCCAGCAGTTATAGAGACACAGCCTACGAGCAGTACTTC.

This chain joins TRBV7-9 and TRBJ1-4; D gene uncertain. This CDR3 has 13 residues. Looked up from germline, CDR1 is SEHNR and CDR2 is FQNEAQ (reference sequence). V lost 7 bases and J 4 bases, leaving 10 bases between the germline ends. CDR3 coding DNA: TGTGCCAGCAAGGAGAACCGTAATGAAAAACTGTTTTTT. This encodes CASKENRNEKLFF.

The chain carries TRBV27 and TRBJ2-6; 9 nucleotides match TRBD1. Germline lookup yields CDR1 MNHEY and CDR2 SMNVEV (reference sequence). With V trimmed by 5 bases and J by 3 bases, 8 bases remained unmatched. CDR3 size: 17 residues. The CDR3 reads CASSPWTGAGGANVLTF. For the CDR3, the DNA is TGTGCCAGCAGTCCCTGGACAGGGGCGGGTGGGGCCAACGTCCTGACTTTC. The full variable domain, with the rest looked up from reference TRBV27 and TRBJ2-6, is EAQVTQNPRYLITVTGKKLTVTCSQNMNHEYMSWYRQDPGLGLRQIYYSMNVEVTDKGDVPEGYKVSRKEKRNFPLILESPSPNQTSLYFCASSPWTGAGGANVLTFGAGSRLTVL.

This clonotype was recorded a few times. The CDR3 DNA follows: TGTGCCAGTAGTACTCCTAGAGATACGCAGTATTTT. This gives the protein CASSTPRDTQYF. The V and J genes are TRBV19 and TRBJ2-3; D ambiguous. Trimming shortened V by 4 bases and J by 5 bases, and 7 bases separated the two germline ends. The CDR3 contains 12 residues. Germline assignment: CDR1 LNHDA and CDR2 SQIVND (reference sequence). The full variable domain, its missing parts supplied by reference TRBV19 and TRBJ2-3, is DGGITQSPKYLFRKEGQNVTLSCEQNLNHDAMYWYRQDPGQGLRLIYYSQIVNDFQKGDIAEGYSVSREKKESFPLTVTSAQKNPTAFYLCASSTPRDTQYFGPGTRLTVL.

The chain is built from TRBV27 and TRBJ2-7; no clear D. CDR3 length equals 17 residues. CDR1 MNHEY and CDR2 SMNVEV come from the germline V gene (reference sequence). Trimming shortened V by 5 bases and J by 3 bases, and 23 bases separated the two germline ends. The CDR3 nucleotides read TGTGCCAGCAGTCTAAACCCCCATAGAGCAGGTCTCTACGAGCAGTACTTC. Translated, it gives CASSLNPHRAGLYEQYF.

The rearrangement joins TRBV20-1 to TRBJ2-1; D not resolved. CDR3 length: 12 amino acids. V was pared by 6 bases and J by 5 bases, with 11 bases between. Germline V lookup: CDR1 DFQATT, CDR2 SNEGSKA (reference sequence). In DNA, the CDR3 is TGCAGTGCCGATGTCTCTCACAATGAGCAGTTCTTC. This gives the protein CSADVSHNEQFF.

The rearrangement uses TRBV7-3 and TRBJ1-1; no reliable D call. Trimming cost V 4 bases and J 0 bases, with 9 bases left between them. CDR1 and CDR2 from the germline V gene are SGHTA and FQGTGA. This CDR3 has 14 amino acids. CDR3 nucleotides: TGTGCCAGCAGCTCGACACCTCTGAACACTGAAGCTTTCTTT. The encoded protein is CASSSTPLNTEAFF.

The sample holds a few counts of this clonotype. This rearrangement joins TRBV29-1 to TRBJ2-5; D is uncertain. Trimming pared 7 bases from V and 5 bases from J, leaving 14 bases between. This CDR3 contains 12 residues. The germline gives CDR1 SQVTM, CDR2 ANQGSEA. DNA of the CDR3: TGCAGCGCCGTCGGTCAAGCGGAGACCCAGTACTTC. It encodes CSAVGQAETQYF.

The chain employs TRBV5-1 and TRBJ1-3, with D possibly being TRBD1 (6 bases). V was pared by 3 bases and J by 4 bases, with 11 bases between. The CDR3 consists of 14 residues. The germline gives CDR1 SGHRS, CDR2 YFSETQ. As DNA, the CDR3 is TGCGCCAGCAGCTCTGGACAGTCCGGAAACACCATATATTTT. This translates into CASSSGQSGNTIYF.

J is TRBJ1-3 and V is TRBV24-1; unclear D gene. This CDR3 is 13 amino acids long. The V and J ends lost 4 bases and 2 bases respectively, with 5 bases between them. In germline, CDR1 is KGHDR, CDR2 SFDVKD. The DNA for the CDR3 is TGTGCCACCAGTGACAGTCCTGGAAACACCATATATTTT. This gives the protein CATSDSPGNTIYF.

This clonotype has a handful of counts. This sequence joins TRBV24-1 and TRBJ1-2, with D perhaps TRBD1 (6 bases). This CDR3 spans 12 amino acids. Germline V gives CDR1 KGHDR, CDR2 SFDVKD. V lost 12 bases, J lost 9 bases, and 19 bases lay in between. Here the CDR3 DNA reads TGTGCCTCAGAGGGGGTAAATGGTCGCTACACCTTC. This encodes CASEGVNGRYTF.

This clonotype was seen at least ten times. V gene TRBV10-3 combines with J gene TRBJ2-7; 10 bases fit TRBD2. J was trimmed by 5 bases and V by 4 bases; bases with no gene match: 2. There are 13 residues in the CDR3. Germline V gives CDR1 ENHRY, CDR2 SYGVKD. The DNA for the CDR3 is TGTGCCATCAGTGGGGGGACTAGCGACGAGCAGTACTTC. This sequence encodes CAISGGTSDEQYF.

V is TRBV19 and J is TRBJ2-5; D gene ambiguous. V lost 6 bases and J 0 bases, leaving 11 bases between the germline ends. Germline CDR1 LNHDA, CDR2 SQIVND (reference sequence). The CDR3 consists of 14 residues. The chain's CDR3 is CASSPTGHQETQYF. CDR3 DNA sequence: TGTGCCAGTAGCCCGACGGGCCACCAAGAGACCCAGTACTTC.

The gene calls are TRBV6-5 and TRBJ2-5, with TRBD2 matching 9 bases. The V segment lost 2 bases and the J segment 5 bases; nucleotides outside the gene matches: 3. CDR1 MNHEY and CDR2 SVGAGI come from the germline V gene. This CDR3 has 14 amino acids. The CDR3 is CASSYGGRGETQYF. CDR3 coding DNA: TGTGCCAGCAGTTACGGCGGGAGGGGTGAGACCCAGTACTTC.

At least ten counts were recorded for this clonotype. The chain has TRBV5-1 and TRBJ2-1, with 7 bases that match TRBD2. V was pared by 1 base and J by 7 bases, with 8 bases of the junction left unmatched. The CDR3 extends over 15 amino acids. Looked up from germline, CDR1 is SGHRS and CDR2 is YFSETQ. The CDR3 DNA is TGCGCCAGCAGCTTGCAGGGAGGGCTCGGGAATGAGCAGTTCTTC. Residues: CASSLQGGLGNEQFF.

This clonotype was counted a few times. This chain connects TRBV12-3 or TRBV12-4 to TRBJ2-7; D is uncertain. V was clipped by 1 base and J by 6 bases, with 16 bases between them. This CDR3 has 15 amino acids. The CDR3 spells CASSLGWGQTGEQYF. For the CDR3, the DNA is TGTGCCAGCAGTTTAGGGTGGGGTCAAACTGGCGAGCAGTACTTC.

This clonotype was counted ten times or more. The V call is TRBV12-3 or TRBV12-4, the J call TRBJ2-1; no clear D gene. Trimming stripped 1 base from V and 0 bases from J, with 7 bases between. This CDR3 region has 15 residues. In DNA, the CDR3 is TGTGCCAGCAGTTTAGTACGGGTCTCCTACAATGAGCAGTTCTTC. Translating gives CASSLVRVSYNEQFF.